These 22 T cell receptor beta chains came from one sample sequenced in a study of blood T cells in healthy people across ages. A sample-barcoded 5' primer and a J-beta primer mix were used in a second PCR of about 6 to 12 cycles. TCRdb analysed the 5' RACE reads with MiXCR anew, one entry per CDR3 protein. The sample has some 1.6 million distinct CDR3 sequences, about 35% seen once; the top ten hold about 11%. Sequenced sample: blood. The receptor source for this set is a woman in her 30s in good health.

This sequence joins TRBV4-1 and TRBJ2-3; 14 bases match TRBD2. There are 19 residues in the CDR3. Trimming cost V 0 bases and J 6 bases; bases outside gene matches: 11. Germline assignment: CDR1 MGHRA and CDR2 YSYEKL. CDR3 residues: CASSQDLVGGLAGVDTQYF. In nucleotides, the CDR3 is TGCGCCAGCAGCCAAGATTTAGTGGGGGGACTAGCGGGAGTGGATACGCAGTATTTT.

Only a few counts were recorded for this clonotype. The genes are TRBV6-6 and TRBJ2-3; D remains unclear. The V and J ends lost 5 bases and 4 bases respectively, with 13 bases between them. The germline V gene has CDR1 MNHNY and CDR2 SVGAGI (reference sequence). This CDR3 has 14 amino acids. CDR3 protein: CASSHTPLPDTQYF. Here the CDR3 DNA reads TGTGCCAGCAGTCATACTCCCCTCCCAGATACGCAGTATTTT.

The V and J genes are TRBV5-1 and TRBJ2-3; a weak D match, TRBD1 (9 bases). CDR1 is SGHRS and CDR2 is YFSETQ in the germline V gene. The CDR3 sequence is 17 residues long. V was pared by 4 bases and J by 2 bases, with 20 bases between. CDR3 DNA: TGCGCCAGCAGCCCACAGGGGGCGGGGGGCAACACAGATACGCAGTATTTT. Residues: CASSPQGAGGNTDTQYF. Full variable domain (remainder filled in from reference TRBV5-1 and TRBJ2-3): KAGVTQTPRYLIKTRGQQVTLSCSPISGHRSVSWYQQTPGQGLQFLFEYFSETQRNKGNFPGRFSGRQFSNSRSEMNVSTLELGDSALYLCASSPQGAGGNTDTQYFGPGTRLTVL.

The chain uses TRBV9 and TRBJ1-2, with D uncertain. The V end lost 4 bases, the J end lost 1 base, and 14 bases lay between the germline ends. Germline V gene lookup returns CDR1 SGDLS and CDR2 YYNGEE. CDR3 length: 15 residues. The CDR3 loop reads CASSKTDGNNYGYTF. CDR3 coding DNA: TGTGCCAGCAGCAAAACGGACGGGAATAACTATGGCTACACCTTC.

To note about this clonotype: Sequence at one end of the junction differs from germline and may be a read error. This sequence joins TRBV20-1 and TRBJ1-1, with D possibly TRBD1 on 5 matching bases. The germline V gene has CDR1 DFQATT and CDR2 SNEGSKA (reference sequence). This CDR3 has 15 residues. CDR3 sequence (DNA): TGCAGTGCTAGACCCTTAGGGGATCGGGAAACTGGAGCTTTCTTT. It yields the protein CSARPLGDRETGAFF.

The chain combines TRBV4-1 with TRBJ2-3; maybe TRBD2 (6 bases). CDR1 is MGHRA, CDR2 YSYEKL, per germline. The CDR3 has 14 amino acids. V was pared by 3 bases and J by 3 bases, with 10 bases between. CDR3 region: CASSQSRETDTQYF. CDR3 coding DNA: TGCGCCAGCAGCCAGTCGCGGGAAACAGATACGCAGTATTTT.

This clonotype was seen many times. The chain carries TRBV29-1 and TRBJ2-3; TRBD2 agrees at 11 bases. Trimming removed 1 base from V and 7 bases from J; junction bases left unmatched: 13. Germline lookup yields CDR1 SQVTM and CDR2 ANQGSEA. CDR3 length: 17 amino acids. For the CDR3, the DNA is TGCAGCGTTGAAGTAACCTATGTTTTAGCGGGAGGGAATACGCAGTATTTT. As protein: CSVEVTYVLAGGNTQYF.

The V call is TRBV2, the J call TRBJ2-7, with no clear D. Trimming left V 4 bases short and J 9 bases short, with 19 bases between. The germline V gene has CDR1 SNHLY and CDR2 FYNNEI. The CDR3 is 14 residues long. The DNA of the CDR3 is TGTGCCAGCAGTGGACTGAACGACCTACGAGGGCAGTACTTC. This codes for CASSGLNDLRGQYF. The variable domain in full, completed from reference TRBV2 and TRBJ2-7, reads EPEVTQTPSHQVTQMGQEVILRCVPISNHLYFYWYRQILGQKVEFLVSFYNNEISEKSEIFDDQFSVERPDGSNFTLKIRSTKLEDSAMYFCASSGLNDLRGQYFGPGTRLTVT.

The chain recombines TRBV27 with TRBJ2-7; D is undetermined. The length of the CDR3 is 15 residues. Germline assignment: CDR1 MNHEY and CDR2 SMNVEV (reference sequence). Trimming took off 0 bases at V and 0 bases at J, with 9 bases between the two ends. CDR3 nucleotides: TGTGCCAGCAGTTTATCGTACGAAAACTCCTACGAGCAGTACTTC. Protein: CASSLSYENSYEQYF.

Turning to this clonotype: Its ends do not fully match the called genes, so a read error is possible. The genes are TRBV7-9 and TRBJ2-6; D may be TRBD1 (5 bases). CDR1 SEHNR and CDR2 FQNEAQ come from the germline V gene (reference sequence). CDR3 length: 15 amino acids. The CDR3: CASSLGSSGANVRTF. The CDR3 DNA reads TGTGCCAGCAGCTTAGGGAGCTCTGGGGCCAACGTCCGGACTTTC.

The CDR3: CASSPRGGMNYEQYF. As DNA, the CDR3 is TGCGCCAGCAGCCCCCGAGGAGGGATGAACTACGAGCAGTACTTC. The chain employs TRBV4-1 and TRBJ2-7; D might be TRBD2 (6 bases). Germline V gene sequence: CDR1 MGHRA, CDR2 YSYEKL. Trimming removed 4 bases from V and 3 bases from J, with 16 bases in between. CDR3 length: 15 amino acids.

This clonotype was detected ten times or more. CDR3 sequence (DNA): TGTGCCAGCCTCCCCGGGGCGCGGACGGACTATGGCTACACCTTC. It is translated as CASLPGARTDYGYTF. V gene TRBV7-2 combines with J gene TRBJ1-2; possibly TRBD1 for D (5 bases). The CDR3 runs to 15 residues. Per germline, CDR1 SGHTA and CDR2 FQGNSA. V lost 8 bases, J lost 3 bases, and 19 bases lay in between.

CDR3: CASSEARKTAEAFF. The CDR3 nucleotides are TGTGCCAGCAGTGAAGCGAGAAAAACCGCTGAAGCTTTCTTT. J is TRBJ1-1 and V is TRBV6-1; D is unclear. The CDR3 loop spans 14 amino acids. Germline V gene sequence: CDR1 MNHNS, CDR2 SASEGT. V lost 0 bases and J 6 bases, leaving 11 bases between the germline ends.

The J gene is TRBJ2-7, the V gene TRBV13; the D is unclear. In germline, CDR1 is PRHDT, CDR2 FYEKMQ (reference sequence). This CDR3 spans 13 amino acids. Trimming cost V 1 base and J 6 bases, with 10 bases left between them. This chain's CDR3 is CASSLAAAREQYF. The CDR3 DNA sequence: TGTGCCAGCAGCTTAGCGGCAGCGCGCGAGCAGTACTTC.

V usage is TRBV24-1 and J usage is TRBJ2-1, with D tentatively TRBD1 (6 bases). Germline lookup yields CDR1 KGHDR and CDR2 SFDVKD. Trimming took off 4 bases at V and 9 bases at J, with 12 bases between the two ends. The CDR3 totals 13 residues. CDR3 in DNA: TGTGCCACCAGTGACACCCAGGGGACTGAGCAGTTCTTC. This codes for CATSDTQGTEQFF.

The V call is TRBV4-1, the J call TRBJ1-1; TRBD1 matches 11 bases. The junction had 9 bases not matched to a gene; V was cut back by 1 base and J by 11 bases. In germline, CDR1 is MGHRA, CDR2 YSYEKL. This CDR3 contains 15 residues. The DNA for the CDR3 is TGCGCCAGCAGCCAAGCTACTCGGACAGGGGGCGAGGCTTTCTTT. Amino acid sequence: CASSQATRTGGEAFF.

This clonotype occurred a few times. This rearrangement joins TRBV29-1 to TRBJ1-1; D is uncertain. Germline values: CDR1 SQVTM, CDR2 ANQGSEA. The CDR3 has 11 amino acids. This chain's CDR3 is CLGVRNTEAFF. The CDR3 nucleotides read TGCTTGGGAGTTAGGAACACTGAAGCTTTCTTT.

V and J are TRBV4-1 and TRBJ2-3, with D unresolved. Germline V gene lookup returns CDR1 MGHRA and CDR2 YSYEKL. The CDR3 sequence is 13 residues long. The V and J ends lost 2 bases and 9 bases respectively, with 12 bases between them. CDR3 DNA sequence: TGCGCCAGCAGCCAAACGCCCTACGGGACGCAGTATTTT. Protein product: CASSQTPYGTQYF.

The gene calls are TRBV29-1 and TRBJ1-4; 8 nucleotides agree with TRBD1. Germline V lookup: CDR1 SQVTM, CDR2 ANQGSEA. This CDR3 is 14 amino acids long. Trimming removed 6 bases from V and 7 bases from J; junction bases left unmatched: 10. In DNA, the CDR3 is TGCAGCGTCCTAGGGGACAGGAGGGGTGAAAAACTGTTTTTT. This encodes CSVLGDRRGEKLFF.

Only a few counts were recorded for this clonotype. This rearrangement joins TRBV12-3 or TRBV12-4 to TRBJ2-1; tentatively, D is TRBD2 (6 bases). V shed 1 base and J shed 9 bases, with 10 bases lying between them. This CDR3 is 13 amino acids long. The CDR3 loop is CASSLGGVGEQFF. The CDR3, as DNA: TGTGCCAGCAGTTTAGGGGGGGTAGGTGAGCAGTTCTTC.

This clonotype was counted between two and nine times. The J gene is TRBJ2-1, the V gene TRBV28, with D tentatively TRBD2 (6 bases). The CDR3 has 15 residues. CDR1 is MDHEN, CDR2 SYDVKM, per germline. V lost 7 bases and J lost 5, with 18 bases in between. CDR3 amino acids: CASTPSGLRDNEQFF. CDR3 DNA: TGTGCCAGCACCCCATCCGGACTAAGAGACAATGAGCAGTTCTTC.

This chain connects TRBV7-9 to TRBJ2-1; D is perhaps TRBD2 (5 bases). The V gene lost 2 bases and the J gene lost 5 bases, with 10 bases spanning the gap. Germline V lookup: CDR1 SEHNR, CDR2 FQNEAQ (reference sequence). The CDR3 length is 14 residues. As DNA, the CDR3 is TGTGCCAGCAGCTTAACCCGAGGGAACAATGAGCAGTTCTTC. It is translated as CASSLTRGNNEQFF.